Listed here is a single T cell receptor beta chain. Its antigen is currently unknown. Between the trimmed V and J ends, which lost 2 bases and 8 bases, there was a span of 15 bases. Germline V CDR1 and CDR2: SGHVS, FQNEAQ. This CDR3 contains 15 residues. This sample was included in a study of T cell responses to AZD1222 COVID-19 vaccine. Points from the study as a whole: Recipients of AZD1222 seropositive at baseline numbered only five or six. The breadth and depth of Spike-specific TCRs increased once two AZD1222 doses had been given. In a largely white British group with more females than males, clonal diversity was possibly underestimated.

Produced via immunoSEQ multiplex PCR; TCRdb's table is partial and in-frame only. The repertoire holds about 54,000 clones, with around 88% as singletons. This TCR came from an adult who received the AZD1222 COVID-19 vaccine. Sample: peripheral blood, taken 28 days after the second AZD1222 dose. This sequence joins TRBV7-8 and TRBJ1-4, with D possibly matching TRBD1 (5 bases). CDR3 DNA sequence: TGTGCCAGCAGCTTAAATCCCCAGGGTAGAGAAAAACTGTTTTTT. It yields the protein CASSLNPQGREKLFF.